Listed here are 30 T cell receptor beta chains from one sample, sequenced in a study of monozygotic twins with inflammatory bowel disease. TCRdb re-called the 5' RACE reads and gives one entry per CDR3 protein, without DNA. The table counts some 150,000 distinct CDR3 sequences; less than 8% lies in the top ten. The specimen sequenced was blood. The receptors were sampled from a human donor with ulcerative colitis or Crohn's disease, or a healthy co-twin of an affected twin (not recorded which).

The rearrangement uses TRBV20-1 and TRBJ1-2. Germline values: CDR1 DFQATT, CDR2 SNEGSKA (reference sequence). This CDR3 is 14 amino acids long. The CDR3: CSAPTGRSNYGYTF.

This chain links TRBV15 with TRBJ2-3; TCRdb's assignment of TRBD2 cannot be checked, as there is no DNA. The germline V gene encodes CDR1 LNHNV and CDR2 YYDKDF (reference sequence). The CDR3 sequence is 15 residues long. The CDR3 protein is CATSPLDGRTDTQYF.

The V gene is TRBV7-2, the J gene TRBJ1-6; TCRdb selects TRBD1, and the lack of DNA leaves this call unchecked. Germline CDR1 SGHTA, CDR2 FQGNSA. The CDR3 consists of 15 residues. CDR3 loop: CASSGGQGNNSPLHF.

The gene calls are TRBV7-2 and TRBJ2-1; TCRdb's D call of TRBD2 is untestable without DNA. The CDR3 extends over 13 amino acids. The germline V gene has CDR1 SGHTA and CDR2 FQGNSA. CDR3: CASSPLLAGDQFF. The whole variable domain, filled in from reference TRBV7-2 and TRBJ2-1, reads GAGVSQSPSNKVTEKGKDVELRCDPISGHTALYWYRQSLGQGLEFLIYFQGNSAPDKSGLPSDRFSAERTGGSVSTLTIQRTQQEDSAVYLCASSPLLAGDQFFGPGTRLTVL.

The gene calls are TRBV7-9 and TRBJ1-1; the TCRdb call, TRBD1, lacks DNA for checking. The CDR3 loop spans 14 amino acids. Germline V CDR1 and CDR2: SEHNR, FQNEAQ (reference sequence). The CDR3 here is CASSLVTGYTEAFF.

The chain couples TRBV5-1 to TRBJ1-2; the TRBD1 assignment by TCRdb is unverifiable without DNA. The germline CDR1 and CDR2 sequences are SGHRS and YFSETQ. The CDR3 totals 13 residues. CDR3 loop: CASSTQGNYGYTF.

The chain is built from TRBV5-4 and TRBJ2-5. Per germline, CDR1 SGHNT and CDR2 YYREEE (reference sequence). This CDR3 spans 13 amino acids. The CDR3 spells CASSLGTGETQYF.

The chain has TRBV20-1 and TRBJ2-1. The CDR3 sequence is 14 residues long. Germline CDR1 DFQATT, CDR2 SNEGSKA (reference sequence). The CDR3 spells CSARVQKSYNEQFF.

The chain uses TRBV20-1 and TRBJ1-3; the TCRdb call, TRBD1, lacks DNA for checking. The CDR3 sequence is 13 residues long. Germline-derived CDR1 and CDR2 are DFQATT and SNEGSKA (reference sequence). This CDR3 is CSARRGAGNTIYF.

V and J are TRBV5-6 and TRBJ2-3; there is no DNA to check the TCRdb D call of TRBD1. The CDR3 loop spans 14 amino acids. Germline V lookup: CDR1 SGHDT, CDR2 YYEEEE. The CDR3: CASSLVDTTDTQYF.

The J gene is TRBJ1-1, the V gene TRBV5-1. The germline gives CDR1 SGHRS, CDR2 YFSETQ. This CDR3 is built from 14 residues. CDR3 sequence reads: CASSDGRTNTEAFF.

This chain connects TRBV10-3 to TRBJ2-7; TCRdb selects TRBD1, and the lack of DNA leaves this call unchecked. The CDR3 spans 16 residues. The V gene's germline CDR1 is ENHRY and CDR2 SYGVKD. CDR3 loop: CAISAPGAGGFHEQYF.

The chain combines TRBV4-1 with TRBJ2-1; TCRdb designates TRBD2, a call that cannot be tested without DNA. Germline CDR1 and CDR2: MGHRA and YSYEKL. This CDR3 comprises 14 residues. CDR3 region: CASSQVTAGWEQFF.

This chain uses TRBV28 with TRBJ2-2; TCRdb's D call of TRBD2 is untestable without DNA. The CDR3 is 13 residues long. Germline CDR1 is MDHEN and CDR2 is SYDVKM. The CDR3 loop reads CASSSRALGELFF. The entire variable domain, with the rest obtained from reference TRBV28 and TRBJ2-2, is as follows: DVKVTQSSRYLVKRTGEKVFLECVQDMDHENMFWYRQDPGLGLRLIYFSYDVKMKEKGDIPEGYSVSREKKERFSLILESASTNQTSMYLCASSSRALGELFFGEGSRLTVL.

The rearrangement uses TRBV28 and TRBJ2-4; TCRdb outputs TRBD1, but without DNA this stays unchecked. The CDR3 has 18 amino acids. The germline V gene has CDR1 MDHEN and CDR2 SYDVKM. The CDR3 reads CASSQIKQGARAKNIQYF.

V and J are TRBV5-1 and TRBJ2-3; TCRdb lists TRBD2, though no DNA is available to test this call. The CDR3 length is 16 residues. Germline V gene data show CDR1 as SGHRS and CDR2 as YFSETQ. CDR3 sequence reads: CASSVDSLPLGDTQYF.

The chain combines TRBV12-3 or TRBV12-4 with TRBJ2-3; the D call from TCRdb, TRBD2, cannot be confirmed without DNA. The length of the CDR3 is 14 residues. CDR3: CASLEGLGVDTQYF.

The chain joins TRBV19 to TRBJ2-5; TCRdb's D call, TRBD1, is unchecked because there is no DNA. The CDR3 covers 14 residues. Germline V CDR1 and CDR2: LNHDA, SQIVND (reference sequence). CDR3 in amino acids: CASRVSWGAETQYF.

The V and J genes are TRBV5-1 and TRBJ1-2; there is no DNA to check the TCRdb D call of TRBD1. The V gene's germline CDR1 is SGHRS and CDR2 YFSETQ. The CDR3 has 16 residues. The CDR3 sequence is CASSGEVRGAGYGYTF. Based on the CDR3 plus reference TRBV5-1 and TRBJ1-2, the full variable domain is KAGVTQTPRYLIKTRGQQVTLSCSPISGHRSVSWYQQTPGQGLQFLFEYFSETQRNKGNFPGRFSGRQFSNSRSEMNVSTLELGDSALYLCASSGEVRGAGYGYTFGSGTRLTVV.

The chain carries TRBV18 and TRBJ2-4; the TRBD1 assignment by TCRdb is unverifiable without DNA. The germline CDR1 and CDR2 sequences are KGHSH and LQKENI. This CDR3 has 14 amino acids. CDR3 sequence reads: CASSRTEVGDIQYF.

This chain links TRBV15 with TRBJ2-7; the TRBD1 assignment by TCRdb is unverifiable without DNA. The germline gives CDR1 LNHNV, CDR2 YYDKDF (reference sequence). The CDR3 contains 14 residues. CDR3 amino acids: CATSRAQGAYEQYF.

V and J are TRBV11-2 and TRBJ2-1; TCRdb picks TRBD2, but there is no DNA to check that call. The CDR3 loop spans 15 amino acids. Germline assignment: CDR1 SGHAT and CDR2 FQNNGV. The CDR3 spells CASSSSSGNYNEQFF.

The gene calls are TRBV20-1 and TRBJ1-1. The CDR3 spans 12 residues. Germline V CDR1 and CDR2: DFQATT, SNEGSKA (reference sequence). The CDR3 spells CSADEGGTEAFF.

V usage is TRBV7-2 and J usage is TRBJ2-5. The CDR3 runs to 14 residues. CDR1 and CDR2 from the germline V gene are SGHTA and FQGNSA. The CDR3 region is CASSLLNNMETQYF.

This rearrangement joins TRBV3-1 to TRBJ2-7; the D gene TCRdb calls, TRBD2, cannot be checked with no DNA. The CDR3 consists of 14 residues. CDR1 is LGHDT and CDR2 is YNNKEL in the germline V gene (reference sequence). CDR3 residues: CASSQDHSRDDQYF.

The chain couples TRBV10-3 to TRBJ2-7; checking the TCRdb D call of TRBD2 is not possible without DNA. Germline V CDR1 and CDR2: ENHRY, SYGVKD. This CDR3 has 12 amino acids. The chain's CDR3 is CAISDSSYEQYF.

V gene TRBV30 combines with J gene TRBJ2-5; TCRdb gives TRBD1 as the D gene, but with no DNA this cannot be confirmed. The germline V gene has CDR1 GTSNPN and CDR2 SVGIG (reference sequence). This CDR3 comprises 13 residues. The CDR3 sequence is CALGAGGRETQYF.

This chain connects TRBV14 to TRBJ2-5. The CDR3 length is 15 residues. Germline-derived CDR1 and CDR2 are SGHDN and FVKESK. CDR3: CASSQDRFFWETQYF.

V usage is TRBV23-1 and J usage is TRBJ2-7. TRBV23-1 is an open reading frame whose function is uncertain. This CDR3 contains 13 residues. The CDR3 protein is CASGHGEAYEQYF.

The genes are TRBV12-3 or TRBV12-4 and TRBJ2-7; no DNA is available, so the TRBD1 call from TCRdb remains unchecked. The CDR3 is 15 amino acids. CDR3: CASSLERGVTYEQYF.